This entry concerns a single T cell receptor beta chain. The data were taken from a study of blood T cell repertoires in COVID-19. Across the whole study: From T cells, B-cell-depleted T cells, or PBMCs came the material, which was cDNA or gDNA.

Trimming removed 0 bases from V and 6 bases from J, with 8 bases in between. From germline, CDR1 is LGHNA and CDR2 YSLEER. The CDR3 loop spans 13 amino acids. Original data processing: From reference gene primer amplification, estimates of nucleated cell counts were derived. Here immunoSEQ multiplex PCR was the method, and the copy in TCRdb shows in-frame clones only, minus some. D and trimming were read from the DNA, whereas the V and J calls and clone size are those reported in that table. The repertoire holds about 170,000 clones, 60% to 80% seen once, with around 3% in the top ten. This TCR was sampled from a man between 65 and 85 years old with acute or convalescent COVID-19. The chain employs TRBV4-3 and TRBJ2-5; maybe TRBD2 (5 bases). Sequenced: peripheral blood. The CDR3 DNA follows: TGCGCCAGCAGCCAAGATATCGGGAAGACCCAGTACTTC. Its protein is CASSQDIGKTQYF.